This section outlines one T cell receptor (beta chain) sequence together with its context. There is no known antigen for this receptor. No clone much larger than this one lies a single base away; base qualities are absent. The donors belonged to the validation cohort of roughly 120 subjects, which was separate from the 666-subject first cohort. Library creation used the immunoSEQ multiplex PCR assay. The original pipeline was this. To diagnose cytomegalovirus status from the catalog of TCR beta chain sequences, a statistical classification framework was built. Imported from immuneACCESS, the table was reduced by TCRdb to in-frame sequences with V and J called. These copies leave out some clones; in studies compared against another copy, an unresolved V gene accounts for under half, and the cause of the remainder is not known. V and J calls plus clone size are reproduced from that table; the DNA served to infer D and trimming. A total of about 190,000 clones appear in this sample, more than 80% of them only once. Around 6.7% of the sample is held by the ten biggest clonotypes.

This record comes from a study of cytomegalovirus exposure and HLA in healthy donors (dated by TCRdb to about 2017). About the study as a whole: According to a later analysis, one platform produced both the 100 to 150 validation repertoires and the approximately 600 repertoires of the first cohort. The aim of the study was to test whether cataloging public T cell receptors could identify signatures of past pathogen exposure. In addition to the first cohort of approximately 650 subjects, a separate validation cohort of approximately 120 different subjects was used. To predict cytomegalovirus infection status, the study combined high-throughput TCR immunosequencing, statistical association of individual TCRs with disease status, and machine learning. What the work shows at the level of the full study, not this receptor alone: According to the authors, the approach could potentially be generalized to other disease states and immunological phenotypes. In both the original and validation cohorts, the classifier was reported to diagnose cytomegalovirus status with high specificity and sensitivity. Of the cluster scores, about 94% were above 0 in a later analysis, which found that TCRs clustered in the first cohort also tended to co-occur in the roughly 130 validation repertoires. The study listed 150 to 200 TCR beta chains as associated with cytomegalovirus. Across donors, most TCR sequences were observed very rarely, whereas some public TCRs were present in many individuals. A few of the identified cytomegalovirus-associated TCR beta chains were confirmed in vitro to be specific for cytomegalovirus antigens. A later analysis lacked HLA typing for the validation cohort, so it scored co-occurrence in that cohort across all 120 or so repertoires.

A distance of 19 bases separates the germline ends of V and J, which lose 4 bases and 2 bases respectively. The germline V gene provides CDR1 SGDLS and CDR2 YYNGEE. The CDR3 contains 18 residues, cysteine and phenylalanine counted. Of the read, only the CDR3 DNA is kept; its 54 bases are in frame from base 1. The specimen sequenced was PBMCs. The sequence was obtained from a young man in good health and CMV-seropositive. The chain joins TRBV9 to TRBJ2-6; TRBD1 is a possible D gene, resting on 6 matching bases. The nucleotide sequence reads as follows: TGTGCCAGCAGCCTAGGTTGGGACAATCCACCTGGGGCCAACGTCCTGACTTTC. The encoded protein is CASSLGWDNPPGANVLTF.